This TCR beta chain originates from a study of blood T cell repertoires in COVID-19. As for the study in general: Sources were T cells, B-cell-depleted T cells, or PBMCs; the material itself was cDNA or gDNA.

The study recruited people aged 18 to 89 years across 20 to 30 US areas. Clinical history reported by participants formed the basis on which cohorts were assigned. In Cohort 3, a recovered donor had either two negative PCRs, clearance, or symptom resolution. This clone occurred once. The repertoire was sequenced with immunoSEQ multiplex PCR; TCRdb's copy has only in-frame clones and lacks some. The sample lists 260,000 or so clones, about 85% occurring once. Germline V CDR1 and CDR2: MNHEY, SMNVEV (reference sequence). This CDR3 contains 15 residues. Trimming took off 3 bases at V and 2 bases at J, with 13 bases between the two ends.

The sequence was obtained from a woman aged 45-60 years who had recovered from COVID-19. Sequencing was carried out using PBMCs or T cells enriched from blood (not recorded which). The chain recombines TRBV27 with TRBJ2-5; tentative D call: TRBD2 (6 bases). The CDR3 loop reads CASSFFAGSQETQYF. Written as DNA, the CDR3 is TGTGCCAGCAGTTTTTTCGCGGGATCTCAAGAGACCCAGTACTTC.